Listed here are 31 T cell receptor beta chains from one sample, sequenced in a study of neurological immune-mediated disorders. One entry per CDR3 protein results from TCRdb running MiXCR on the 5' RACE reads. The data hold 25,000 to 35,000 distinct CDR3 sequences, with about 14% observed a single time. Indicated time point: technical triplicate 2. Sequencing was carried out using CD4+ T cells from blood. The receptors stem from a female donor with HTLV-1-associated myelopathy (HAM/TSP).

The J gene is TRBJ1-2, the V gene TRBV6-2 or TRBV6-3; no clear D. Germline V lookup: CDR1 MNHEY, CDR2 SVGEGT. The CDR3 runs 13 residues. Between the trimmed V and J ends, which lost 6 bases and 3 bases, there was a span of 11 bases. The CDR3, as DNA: TGTGCCAGCAGCCAACGGTACCACTATGGCTACACCTTC. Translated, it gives CASSQRYHYGYTF.

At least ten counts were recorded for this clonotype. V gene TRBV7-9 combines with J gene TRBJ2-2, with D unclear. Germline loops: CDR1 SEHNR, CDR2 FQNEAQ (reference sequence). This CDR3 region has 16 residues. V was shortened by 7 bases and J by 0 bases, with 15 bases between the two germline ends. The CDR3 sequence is CASTPFGVSNTGELFF. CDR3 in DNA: TGTGCCAGCACCCCATTTGGCGTTTCGAACACCGGGGAGCTGTTTTTT.

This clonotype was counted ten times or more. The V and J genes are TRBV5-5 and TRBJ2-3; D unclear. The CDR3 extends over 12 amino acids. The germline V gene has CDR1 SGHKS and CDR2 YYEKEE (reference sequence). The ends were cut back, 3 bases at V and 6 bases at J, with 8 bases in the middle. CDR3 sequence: CASSSVLDTQYF. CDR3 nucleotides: TGTGCCAGCAGCTCCGTATTGGATACGCAGTATTTT.

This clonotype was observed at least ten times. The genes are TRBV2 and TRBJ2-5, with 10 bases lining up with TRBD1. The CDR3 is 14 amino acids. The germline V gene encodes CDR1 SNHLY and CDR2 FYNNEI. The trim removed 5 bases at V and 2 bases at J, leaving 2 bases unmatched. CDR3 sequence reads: CASSMDRGQETQYF. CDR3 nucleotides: TGTGCCAGCAGTATGGACAGGGGGCAAGAGACCCAGTACTTC.

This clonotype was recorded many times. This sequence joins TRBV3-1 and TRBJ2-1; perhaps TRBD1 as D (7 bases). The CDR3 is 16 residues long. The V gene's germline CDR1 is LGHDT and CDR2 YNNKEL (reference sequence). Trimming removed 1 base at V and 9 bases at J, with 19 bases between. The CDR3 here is CASSQVRTSQGGEQFF. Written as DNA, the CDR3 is TGTGCCAGCAGCCAAGTTCGAACTAGCCAGGGGGGTGAGCAGTTCTTC.

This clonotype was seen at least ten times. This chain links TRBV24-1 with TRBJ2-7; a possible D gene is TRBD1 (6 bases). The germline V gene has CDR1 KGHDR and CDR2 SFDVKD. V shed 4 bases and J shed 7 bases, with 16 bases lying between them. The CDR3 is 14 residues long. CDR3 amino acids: CATSDPRGSGEQYF. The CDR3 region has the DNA TGTGCCACCAGTGACCCAAGGGGGTCGGGAGAGCAGTACTTC.

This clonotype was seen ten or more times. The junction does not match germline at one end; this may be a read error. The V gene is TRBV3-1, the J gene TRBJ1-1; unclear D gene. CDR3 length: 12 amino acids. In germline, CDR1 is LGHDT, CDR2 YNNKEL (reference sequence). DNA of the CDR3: TGTGCCAGCAGCCCGATCCCCCGGGAGCTCTCTTTT. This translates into CASSPIPRELSF.

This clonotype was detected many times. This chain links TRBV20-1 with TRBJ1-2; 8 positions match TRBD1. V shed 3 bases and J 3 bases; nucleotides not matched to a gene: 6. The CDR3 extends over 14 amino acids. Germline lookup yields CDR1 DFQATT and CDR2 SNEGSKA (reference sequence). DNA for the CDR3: TGCAGTGCTAGGACAGGGGCTAGTGACTATGGCTACACCTTC. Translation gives CSARTGASDYGYTF.

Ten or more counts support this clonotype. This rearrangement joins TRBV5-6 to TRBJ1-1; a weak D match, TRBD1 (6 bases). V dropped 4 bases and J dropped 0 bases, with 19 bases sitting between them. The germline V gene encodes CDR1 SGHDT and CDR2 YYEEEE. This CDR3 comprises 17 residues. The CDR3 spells CASSPPGGLFLNTEAFF. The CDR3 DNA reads TGTGCCAGCAGCCCGCCGGGGGGGCTTTTCCTGAACACTGAAGCTTTCTTT. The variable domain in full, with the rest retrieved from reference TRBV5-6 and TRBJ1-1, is DAGVTQSPTHLIKTRGQQVTLRCSPKSGHDTVSWYQQALGQGPQFIFQYYEEEERQRGNFPDRFSGHQFPNYSSELNVNALLLGDSALYLCASSPPGGLFLNTEAFFGQGTRLTVV.

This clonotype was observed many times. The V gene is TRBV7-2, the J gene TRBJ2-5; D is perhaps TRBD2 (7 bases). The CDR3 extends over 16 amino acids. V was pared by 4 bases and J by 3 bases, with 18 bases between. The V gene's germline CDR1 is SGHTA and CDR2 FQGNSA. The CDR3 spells CASSSQGGGLKETQYF. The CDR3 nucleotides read TGTGCCAGCAGCTCACAGGGAGGGGGGCTAAAAGAGACCCAGTACTTC.

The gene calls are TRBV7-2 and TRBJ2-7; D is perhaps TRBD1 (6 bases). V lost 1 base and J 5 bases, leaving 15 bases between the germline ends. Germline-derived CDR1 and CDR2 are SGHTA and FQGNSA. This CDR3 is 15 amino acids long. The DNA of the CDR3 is TGTGCCAGCAGCTTAGTTACGGGTGAGGGGGACGAGCAGTACTTC. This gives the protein CASSLVTGEGDEQYF.

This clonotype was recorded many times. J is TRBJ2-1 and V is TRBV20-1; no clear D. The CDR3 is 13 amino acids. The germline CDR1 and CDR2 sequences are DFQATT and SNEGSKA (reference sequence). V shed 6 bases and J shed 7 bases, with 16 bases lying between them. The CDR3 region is CSATESVPNEQFF. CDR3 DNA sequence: TGCAGTGCCACGGAATCAGTCCCTAATGAGCAGTTCTTC.

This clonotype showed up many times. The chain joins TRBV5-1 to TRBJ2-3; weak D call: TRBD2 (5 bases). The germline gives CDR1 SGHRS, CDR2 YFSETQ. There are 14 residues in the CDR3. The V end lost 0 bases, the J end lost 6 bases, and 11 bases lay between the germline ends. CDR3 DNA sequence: TGCGCCAGCAGCTTGGGGGAGACGGGGGATACGCAGTATTTT. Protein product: CASSLGETGDTQYF.

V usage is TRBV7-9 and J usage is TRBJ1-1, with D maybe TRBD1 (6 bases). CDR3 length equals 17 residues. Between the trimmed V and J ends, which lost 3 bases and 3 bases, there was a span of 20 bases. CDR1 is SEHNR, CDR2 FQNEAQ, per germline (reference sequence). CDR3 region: CASSFPGHGRLDTEAFF. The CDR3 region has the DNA TGTGCCAGCAGCTTCCCGGGACATGGTCGTTTGGACACTGAAGCTTTCTTT.

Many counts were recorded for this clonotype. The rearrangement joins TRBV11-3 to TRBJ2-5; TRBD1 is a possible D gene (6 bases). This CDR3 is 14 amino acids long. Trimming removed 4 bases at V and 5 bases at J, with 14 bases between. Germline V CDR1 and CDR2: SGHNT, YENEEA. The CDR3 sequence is CASSSHRERETQYF. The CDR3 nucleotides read TGTGCCAGCAGCTCACACAGGGAACGGGAGACCCAGTACTTC. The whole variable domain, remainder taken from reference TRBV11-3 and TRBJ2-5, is EAGVVQSPRYKIIEKKQPVAFWCNPISGHNTLYWYLQNLGQGPELLIRYENEEAVDDSQLPKDRFSAERLKGVDSTLKIQPAELGDSAVYLCASSSHRERETQYFGPGTRLLVL.

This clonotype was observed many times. The CDR3 reads CASSFGGNNEQFF. The CDR3 DNA reads TGTGCCAGCAGCTTCGGCGGAAACAATGAGCAGTTCTTC. The chain employs TRBV7-2 and TRBJ2-1; D uncertain. Germline V gives CDR1 SGHTA, CDR2 FQGNSA. The V and J ends lost 3 bases and 5 bases respectively, with 8 bases between them. The CDR3 sequence is 13 residues long. The full variable domain, rest sourced from reference TRBV7-2 and TRBJ2-1, is GAGVSQSPSNKVTEKGKDVELRCDPISGHTALYWYRQSLGQGLEFLIYFQGNSAPDKSGLPSDRFSAERTGGSVSTLTIQRTQQEDSAVYLCASSFGGNNEQFFGPGTRLTVL.

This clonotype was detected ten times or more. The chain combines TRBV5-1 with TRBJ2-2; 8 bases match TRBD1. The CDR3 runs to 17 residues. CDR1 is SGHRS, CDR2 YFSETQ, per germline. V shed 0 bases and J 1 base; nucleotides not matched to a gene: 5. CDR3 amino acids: CASSLAKGQVNTGELFF. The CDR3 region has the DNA TGCGCCAGCAGCTTGGCCAAGGGACAGGTGAACACCGGGGAGCTGTTTTTT.

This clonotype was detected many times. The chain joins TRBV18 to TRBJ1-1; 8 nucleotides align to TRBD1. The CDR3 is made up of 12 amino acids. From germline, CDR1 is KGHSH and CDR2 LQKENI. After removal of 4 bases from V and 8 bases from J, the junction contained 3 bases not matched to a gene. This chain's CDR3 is CASSLQGAEAFF. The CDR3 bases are TGTGCCAGCTCACTTCAGGGGGCGGAAGCTTTCTTT. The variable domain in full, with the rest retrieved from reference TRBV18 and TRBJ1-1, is NAGVMQNPRHLVRRRGQEARLRCSPMKGHSHVYWYRQLPEEGLKFMVYLQKENIIDESGMPKERFSAEFPKEGPSILRIQQVVRGDSAAYFCASSLQGAEAFFGQGTRLTVV.

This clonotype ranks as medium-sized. DNA of the CDR3: TGCAGTGCTAGAGATGGAGGCCTCCCTCAAGAGACCCAGTACTTC. It translates to CSARDGGLPQETQYF. The gene calls are TRBV20-1 and TRBJ2-5, with a weak D call TRBD2 (5 bases). The CDR3 is made up of 15 amino acids. The germline gives CDR1 DFQATT, CDR2 SNEGSKA (reference sequence). V gave up 0 bases and J gave up 2 bases, with 13 bases separating them.

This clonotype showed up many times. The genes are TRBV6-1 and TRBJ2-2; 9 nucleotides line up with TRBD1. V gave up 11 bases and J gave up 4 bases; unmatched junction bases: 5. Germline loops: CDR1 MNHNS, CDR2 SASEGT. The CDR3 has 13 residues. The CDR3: CAGGTGFTGELFF. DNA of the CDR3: TGTGCCGGGGGGACAGGGTTCACCGGGGAGCTGTTTTTT.

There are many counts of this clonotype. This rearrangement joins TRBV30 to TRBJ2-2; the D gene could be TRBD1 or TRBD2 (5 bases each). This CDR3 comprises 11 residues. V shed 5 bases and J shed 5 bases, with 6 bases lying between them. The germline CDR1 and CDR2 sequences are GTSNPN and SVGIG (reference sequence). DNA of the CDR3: TGTGCCTGGGGGGGAACCGGGGAGCTGTTTTTT. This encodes CAWGGTGELFF.

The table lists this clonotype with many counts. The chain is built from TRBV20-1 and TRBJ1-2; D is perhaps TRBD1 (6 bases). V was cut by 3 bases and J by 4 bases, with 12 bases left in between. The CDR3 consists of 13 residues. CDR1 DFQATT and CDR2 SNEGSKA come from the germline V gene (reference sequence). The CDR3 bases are TGCAGTGCTAGGCCAGGGGCCAGCTATGGCTACACCTTC. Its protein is CSARPGASYGYTF.

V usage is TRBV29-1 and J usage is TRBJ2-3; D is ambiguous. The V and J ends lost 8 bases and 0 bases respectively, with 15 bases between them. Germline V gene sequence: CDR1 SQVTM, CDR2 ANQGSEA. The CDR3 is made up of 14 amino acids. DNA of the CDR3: TGCAGCACTTCGTTGGCTGTGAGCACAGATACGCAGTATTTT. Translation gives CSTSLAVSTDTQYF.

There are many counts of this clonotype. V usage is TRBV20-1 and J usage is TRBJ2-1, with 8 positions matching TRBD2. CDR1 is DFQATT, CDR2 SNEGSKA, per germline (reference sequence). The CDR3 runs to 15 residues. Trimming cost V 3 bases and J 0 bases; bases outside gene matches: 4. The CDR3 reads CSASRGGSSYNEQFF. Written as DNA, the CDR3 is TGCAGTGCTAGCCGCGGGGGGTCCTCCTACAATGAGCAGTTCTTC.

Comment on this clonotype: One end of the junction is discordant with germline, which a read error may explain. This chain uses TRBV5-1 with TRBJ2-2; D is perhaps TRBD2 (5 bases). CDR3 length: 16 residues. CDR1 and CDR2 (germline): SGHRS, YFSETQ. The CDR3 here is CASSLVRAANTRELFF. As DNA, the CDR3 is TGTGCCAGCAGCTTGGTGCGGGCAGCGAACACCAGGGAGCTGTTTTTT. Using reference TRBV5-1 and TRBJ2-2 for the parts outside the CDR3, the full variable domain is KAGVTQTPRYLIKTRGQQVTLSCSPISGHRSVSWYQQTPGQGLQFLFEYFSETQRNKGNFPGRFSGRQFSNSRSEMNVSTLELGDSALYLCASSLVRAANTRELFFGEGSRLTVL.

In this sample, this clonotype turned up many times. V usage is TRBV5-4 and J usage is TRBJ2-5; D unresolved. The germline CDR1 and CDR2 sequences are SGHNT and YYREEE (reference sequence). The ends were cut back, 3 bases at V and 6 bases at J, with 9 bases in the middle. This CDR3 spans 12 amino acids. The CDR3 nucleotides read TGTGCCAGCAGCTCCTGGGCTCAGACCCAGTACTTC. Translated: CASSSWAQTQYF.

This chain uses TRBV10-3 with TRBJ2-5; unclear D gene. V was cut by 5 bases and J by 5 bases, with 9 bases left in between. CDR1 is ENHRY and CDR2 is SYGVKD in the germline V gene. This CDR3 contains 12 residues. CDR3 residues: CAISPDGETQYF. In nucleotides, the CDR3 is TGTGCCATCAGTCCGGACGGGGAGACCCAGTACTTC.

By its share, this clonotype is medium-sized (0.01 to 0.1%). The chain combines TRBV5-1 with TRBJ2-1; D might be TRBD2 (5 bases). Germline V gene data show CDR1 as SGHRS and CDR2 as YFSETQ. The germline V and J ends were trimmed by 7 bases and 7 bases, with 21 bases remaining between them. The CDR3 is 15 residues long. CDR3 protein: CASRPAERATNEQFF. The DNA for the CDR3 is TGCGCCAGCCGTCCGGCGGAGAGGGCGACGAATGAGCAGTTCTTC.

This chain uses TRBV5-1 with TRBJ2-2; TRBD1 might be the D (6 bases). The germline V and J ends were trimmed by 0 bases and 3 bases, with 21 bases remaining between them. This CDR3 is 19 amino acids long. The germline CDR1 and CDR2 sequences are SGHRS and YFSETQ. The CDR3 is CASSLDAGVSWGDTGELFF. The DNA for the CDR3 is TGCGCCAGCAGCTTGGATGCAGGGGTGTCGTGGGGTGACACCGGGGAGCTGTTTTTT. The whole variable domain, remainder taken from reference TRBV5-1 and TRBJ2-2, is KAGVTQTPRYLIKTRGQQVTLSCSPISGHRSVSWYQQTPGQGLQFLFEYFSETQRNKGNFPGRFSGRQFSNSRSEMNVSTLELGDSALYLCASSLDAGVSWGDTGELFFGEGSRLTVL.

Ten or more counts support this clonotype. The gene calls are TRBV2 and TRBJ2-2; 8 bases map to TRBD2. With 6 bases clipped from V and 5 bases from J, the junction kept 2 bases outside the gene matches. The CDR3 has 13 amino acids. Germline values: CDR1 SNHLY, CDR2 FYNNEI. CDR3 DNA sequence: TGTGCCAGCAGCTTAGCGGGGACCGGGGAGCTGTTTTTT. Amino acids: CASSLAGTGELFF.

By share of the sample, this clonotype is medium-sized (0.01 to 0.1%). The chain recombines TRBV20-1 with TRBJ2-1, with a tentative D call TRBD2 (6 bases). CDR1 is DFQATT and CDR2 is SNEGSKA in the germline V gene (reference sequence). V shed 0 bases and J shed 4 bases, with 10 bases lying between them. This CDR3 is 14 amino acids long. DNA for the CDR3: TGCAGTGCTAGAGACGTCGGGAGTTACAATGAGCAGTTCTTC. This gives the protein CSARDVGSYNEQFF.